This TCR beta chain is from a study of blood T cell repertoires in COVID-19. Across the whole study: Sites across the United States, Italy and Spain contributed samples from acute and convalescent COVID-19. Sources were T cells, B-cell-depleted T cells, or PBMCs; the material itself was cDNA or gDNA.

In the study's own analysis: By means of reference gene primer amplification, nucleated cell counts were estimated. Profiling relied on immunoSEQ multiplex PCR, and the TCRdb table lists in-frame clones only, not all of them. Clone size and V and J calls were adopted from that table, with D and trimming inferred from the DNA. The sample contains 300,000 to 400,000 clones, 70% to 90% of which appear only once. Per the germline V gene, CDR1 is MNHEY and CDR2 is SMNVEV (reference sequence). The CDR3 length is 19 residues. V was shortened by 5 bases and J by 5 bases, with 28 bases between the two germline ends. In Seattle, patients joined the study during active infection and were tracked longitudinally.

The V call is TRBV27, the J call TRBJ2-1, with D maybe TRBD1 (5 bases). The receptor was isolated from a woman in her 30s with COVID-19, enrolled during active disease. Sequencing was performed on peripheral blood. The CDR3 is CASSPLPHSRVPTNNEQFF. The CDR3 DNA reads as TGTGCCAGCAGTCCCCTCCCCCACAGCAGGGTCCCTACCAACAATGAGCAGTTCTTC.